Listed below are T cell receptor beta chains from one sample, sequenced in a study of shared clonotypes between healthy human individuals. Generated by immunoSEQ multiplex PCR, the TCRdb table keeps only in-frame clones and is missing some. The table has roughly 2.2 million clones, more than 85% seen once. Specimen: naive CD4+ T cells from PBMCs. Source of these receptors: a man between 18 and 29 years old in good health. Some clones in this sample may be carry-over from other donors' samples. CDR3s include the opening cysteine and the closing phenylalanine or tryptophan. D genes are given only for firm matches. Size is stated for part of the rows, as once, few or many counts, or as a class when the clone is expanded.

J gene	V gene	clone size	D gene	CDR3 protein	CDR3 DNA
TRBJ2-7	TRBV5-1	.	TRBD1	CASSSQGYEQYF	TGCGCCAGCAGCTCACAGGGGTACGAGCAGTACTTC
TRBJ1-5	TRBV15	.	.	CATSRGGGSNQPQHF	TGTGCCACCAGCAGAGGGGGCGGTAGCAATCAGCCCCAGCATTTT
TRBJ1-5	TRBV6-5	.	.	CASIGTVGRDQPQHF	TGTGCCAGCATCGGCACAGTAGGTCGGGATCAGCCCCAGCATTTT
TRBJ2-5	TRBV5-1	.	TRBD1	CASSSQGAEETQYF	TGCGCCAGCAGCTCACAGGGGGCTGAAGAGACCCAGTACTTC
TRBJ1-1	TRBV5-1	.	.	CASSLAGASGGEAFF	TGCGCCAGCAGCTTGGCCGGGGCTTCCGGGGGCGAAGCTTTCTTT
TRBJ2-2	TRBV6-1	.	.	CASSEARTFRTGELFF	TGTGCCAGCAGTGAAGCGCGGACTTTTAGGACCGGGGAGCTGTTTTTT
TRBJ1-6	TRBV28	.	.	CASTTRHRAPGAPLHF	TGTGCCAGCACGACACGACATAGGGCCCCCGGGGCTCCCCTCCACTTT
TRBJ2-5	TRBV5-6	.	TRBD2	CASSLGVYSGSHIETQYF	TGTGCCAGCAGCTTGGGGGTTTATAGCGGGAGTCATATAGAGACCCAGTACTTC
TRBJ2-3	TRBV29-1	once	TRBD2	CSVEAVAGGTDTQYF	TGCAGCGTTGAAGCAGTAGCGGGGGGCACAGATACGCAGTATTTT
TRBJ1-2	TRBV11-2	.	TRBD1	CASSLAVWGQGLGGYTF	TGTGCCAGCAGCTTAGCTGTATGGGGACAGGGGTTAGGAGGCTACACCTTC
TRBJ2-3	TRBV5-4	.	.	CASSLEYKDTQYF	TGTGCCAGCAGCTTGGAATACAAAGATACGCAGTATTTT
TRBJ1-1	TRBV5-6	.	.	CASRPSGTGTEAFF	TGTGCCAGCAGACCTTCCGGGACGGGGACTGAAGCTTTCTTT
TRBJ1-1	TRBV5-4	.	.	CASSLGWGASEAFF	TGTGCCAGCAGCTTGGGGTGGGGGGCATCTGAAGCTTTCTTT
TRBJ2-7	TRBV28	.	TRBD1	CASSSPGQGKAYEQYF	TGTGCCAGCAGTTCCCCCGGACAGGGAAAAGCCTACGAGCAGTACTTC
TRBJ2-1	TRBV29-1	.	.	CSVGLSSGEQFF	TGCAGCGTTGGGCTTAGTTCGGGTGAGCAGTTCTTC
TRBJ2-1	TRBV30	.	TRBD2	CAWAGLAARYEQFF	TGTGCCTGGGCCGGACTAGCCGCACGCTATGAGCAGTTCTTC
TRBJ2-7	TRBV10-2	.	TRBD1	CASSAGDRAEQYF	TGCGCCAGCAGTGCAGGAGACAGGGCCGAGCAGTACTTC
TRBJ2-7	TRBV28	.	.	CASSSPGRDYEQYF	TGTGCCAGCAGTTCCCCGGGACGGGATTACGAGCAGTACTTC
TRBJ2-5	TRBV29-1	.	TRBD2	CSVGGSGAWETQYF	TGCAGCGTTGGGGGTAGCGGGGCTTGGGAGACCCAGTACTTC
TRBJ1-5	TRBV28	.	.	CASKETPDSNQPQHF	TGTGCCAGCAAAGAAACCCCCGATAGCAATCAGCCCCAGCATTTT
TRBJ2-2	TRBV28	.	.	CASSPQFAGELFF	TGTGCCAGCAGCCCTCAGTTTGCCGGGGAGCTGTTTTTT
TRBJ2-7	TRBV5-1	.	.	CASSFGPRSYEQYF	TGCGCCAGCAGCTTTGGCCCGAGGAGCTACGAGCAGTACTTC
TRBJ2-7	TRBV27	once	TRBD2	CASRAGSRSSYEQYF	TGTGCCAGCCGAGCGGGGAGTCGGAGCTCCTACGAGCAGTACTTC
TRBJ2-6	TRBV7-9	.	.	CASSLAGAGANVLTF	TGTGCCAGCAGCTTAGCAGGGGCAGGGGCCAACGTCCTGACTTTC
TRBJ1-5	TRBV5-1	.	.	CASSLEGWGQPQHF	TGCGCCAGCAGCTTGGAAGGATGGGGTCAGCCCCAGCATTTT
TRBJ1-1	TRBV5-1	once	.	CASSLAGSLLNTEAFF	TGCGCCAGCAGCTTGGCCGGCAGCCTCCTGAACACTGAAGCTTTCTTT
TRBJ2-1	TRBV7-3	.	TRBD2	CASSLMGLAIPNEQFF	TGTGCCAGCAGCTTAATGGGACTAGCAATCCCCAATGAGCAGTTCTTC
TRBJ2-7	TRBV28	.	.	CASSLYSRALYEQYF	TGTGCCAGCAGTTTATATAGCAGGGCCCTCTACGAGCAGTACTTC
TRBJ2-7	TRBV7-2	.	.	CASSLGQGNYEQYF	TGTGCCAGCAGCTTAGGGCAGGGAAACTACGAGCAGTACTTC
TRBJ2-7	TRBV6-1	.	.	CASRLTRMYSYEQYF	TGTGCCAGCAGACTGACACGGATGTACTCCTACGAGCAGTACTTC
TRBJ1-1	TRBV5-1	few	.	CASSLQGWNTEAFF	TGCGCCAGCAGCTTGCAGGGCTGGAACACTGAAGCTTTCTTT
TRBJ2-2	TRBV7-2	.	TRBD1	CASSPRGTGLNTGELFF	TGTGCCAGCAGTCCAAGGGGGACAGGTTTAAACACCGGGGAGCTGTTTTTT
TRBJ2-1	TRBV5-1	.	.	CASSFTQGLAEQFF	TGCGCCAGCAGCTTCACGCAGGGGCTTGCTGAGCAGTTCTTC
TRBJ2-3	TRBV5-1	.	TRBD1	CASSEDRGQADTQYF	TGCGCCAGCAGCGAGGACAGGGGGCAGGCGGATACGCAGTATTTT
TRBJ1-6	TRBV30	.	.	CAWSVPPQTLVPLHF	TGTGCCTGGAGTGTACCCCCTCAAACTCTAGTACCCCTCCACTTT
TRBJ2-5	TRBV7-2	.	.	CASSQDTFQETQYF	TGTGCCAGCAGCCAGGACACCTTTCAAGAGACCCAGTACTTC
TRBJ1-1	TRBV7-9	.	TRBD1	CASSPGQANTEAFF	TGTGCCAGCAGCCCGGGACAGGCAAACACTGAAGCTTTCTTT
TRBJ1-2	TRBV28	.	.	CASRAILRDPYGYTF	TGTGCCAGCAGGGCCATCCTGAGGGATCCCTATGGCTACACCTTC
TRBJ2-1	TRBV9	.	.	CASSVAQDNSYNEQFF	TGTGCCAGCAGCGTAGCTCAGGACAACTCCTACAATGAGCAGTTCTTC
TRBJ2-5	TRBV2	.	.	CASNNGLETQYF	TGTGCCAGCAACAACGGTTTAGAGACCCAGTACTTC
TRBJ2-4	TRBV6-1	.	TRBD1	CASSEARQGERLRAKNIQYF	TGTGCCAGCAGTGAAGCGAGACAGGGGGAGCGATTAAGAGCCAAAAACATTCAGTACTTC
TRBJ1-1	TRBV7-9	.	.	CASSSADTEAFF	TGTGCCAGCAGCTCAGCGGACACTGAAGCTTTCTTT
TRBJ2-1	TRBV28	.	TRBD2	CASTVSGREGEQFF	TGTGCCAGCACCGTCAGCGGGAGAGAGGGTGAGCAGTTCTTC
TRBJ2-6	TRBV15	.	TRBD1	CATSRDRASGANVLTF	TGTGCCACCAGCCGGGACAGGGCCTCTGGGGCCAACGTCCTGACTTTC
TRBJ2-5	TRBV15	.	.	CATSRARETQYF	TGTGCCACCAGCAGGGCAAGGGAGACCCAGTACTTC